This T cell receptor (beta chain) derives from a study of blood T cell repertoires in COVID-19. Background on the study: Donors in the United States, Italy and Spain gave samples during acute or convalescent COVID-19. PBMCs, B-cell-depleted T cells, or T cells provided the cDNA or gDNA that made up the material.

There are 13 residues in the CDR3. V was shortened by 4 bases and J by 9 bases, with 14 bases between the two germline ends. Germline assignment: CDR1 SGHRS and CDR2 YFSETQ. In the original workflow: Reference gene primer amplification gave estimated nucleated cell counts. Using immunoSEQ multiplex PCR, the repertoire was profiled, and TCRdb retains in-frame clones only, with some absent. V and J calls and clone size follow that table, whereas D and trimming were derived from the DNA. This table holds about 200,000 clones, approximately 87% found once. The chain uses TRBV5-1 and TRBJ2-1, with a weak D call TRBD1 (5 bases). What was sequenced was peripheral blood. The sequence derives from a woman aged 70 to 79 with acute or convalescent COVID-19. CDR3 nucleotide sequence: TGCGCCAGCAGCCGACAGCTGGGTAGTGAGCAGTTCTTC. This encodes CASSRQLGSEQFF.